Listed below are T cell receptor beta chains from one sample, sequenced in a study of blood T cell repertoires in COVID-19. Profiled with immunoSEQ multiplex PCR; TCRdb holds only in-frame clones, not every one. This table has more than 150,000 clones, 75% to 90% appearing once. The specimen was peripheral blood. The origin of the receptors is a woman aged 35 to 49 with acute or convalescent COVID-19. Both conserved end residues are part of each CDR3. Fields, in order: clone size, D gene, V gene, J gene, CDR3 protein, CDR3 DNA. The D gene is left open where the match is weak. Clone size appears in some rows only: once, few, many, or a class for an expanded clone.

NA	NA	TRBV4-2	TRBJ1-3	CASSQDRRRLSGNTIYF	TGTGCCAGCAGCCAAGATCGGCGGCGGCTCTCTGGAAACACCATATATTTT
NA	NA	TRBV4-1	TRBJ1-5	CASSRDGQNLQPQHF	TGCGCCAGCAGCCGGGATGGACAAAACCTTCAGCCCCAGCATTTT
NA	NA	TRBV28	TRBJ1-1	CASYRQDQAFF	TGTGCCAGCTATCGACAGGACCAAGCTTTCTTT
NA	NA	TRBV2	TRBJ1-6	CASIGGRSSYNSPLHF	TGTGCCAGCATTGGCGGAAGGAGCTCCTATAATTCACCCCTCCACTTT
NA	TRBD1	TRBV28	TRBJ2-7	CASSTWDRAYEQYF	TGTGCCAGCAGTACCTGGGACAGAGCCTACGAGCAGTACTTC
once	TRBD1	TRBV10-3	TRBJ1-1	CAISERQGTEAFF	TGTGCCATCAGTGAGAGACAGGGAACTGAAGCTTTCTTT
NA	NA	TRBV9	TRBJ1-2	CASSLTGLGYGYTF	TGTGCCAGCAGTCTTACAGGGTTGGGCTATGGCTACACCTTC
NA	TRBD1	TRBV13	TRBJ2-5	CASSLGRNRGLTQYF	TGTGCCAGCAGCTTAGGCAGGAACAGGGGGTTGACCCAGTACTTC
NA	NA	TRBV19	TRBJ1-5	CASSSSPYRDSNQPQHF	TGTGCCAGTAGTTCCTCGCCCTACAGGGATAGCAATCAGCCCCAGCATTTT
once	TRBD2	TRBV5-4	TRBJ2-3	CASRTSGGAVDTQYF	TGTGCCAGCAGGACTAGCGGGGGGGCAGTCGATACGCAGTATTTT
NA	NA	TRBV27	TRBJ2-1	CASSLFGNEQFF	TGTGCCAGCAGTTTATTCGGGAATGAGCAGTTCTTC
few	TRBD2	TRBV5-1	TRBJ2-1	CASSALAGNYEQFF	TGCGCCAGCAGCGCACTAGCGGGAAACTATGAGCAGTTCTTC
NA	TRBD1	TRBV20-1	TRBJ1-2	CSASPGGGYTF	TGCAGTGCTAGCCCAGGGGGTGGCTACACCTTC
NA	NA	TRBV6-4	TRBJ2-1	CASSPYEGREQFF	TGTGCCAGCAGCCCCTATGAGGGCCGAGAGCAGTTCTTC
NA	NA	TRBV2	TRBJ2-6	CASTRSRAGANVLTF	TGTGCCAGCACCCGATCTAGAGCTGGGGCCAACGTCCTGACTTTC
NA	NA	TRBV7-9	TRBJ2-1	CASSQPGLNYNEQFF	TGTGCCAGCAGTCAGCCGGGTCTAAACTACAATGAGCAGTTCTTC
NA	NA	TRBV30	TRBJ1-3	CAWTRGNGNTIYF	TGTGCCTGGACACGGGGGAATGGAAACACCATATATTTT
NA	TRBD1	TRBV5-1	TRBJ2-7	CASSDNRGYEQYF	TGCGCCAGCAGCGACAACAGGGGCTACGAGCAGTACTTC
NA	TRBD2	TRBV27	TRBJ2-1	CASRTSGSGNNEQFF	TGTGCCAGCAGGACTAGCGGGAGTGGCAACAATGAGCAGTTCTTC
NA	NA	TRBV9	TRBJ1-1	CASSVTAGFTEAFF	TGTGCCAGCAGCGTAACGGCGGGTTTCACTGAAGCTTTCTTT
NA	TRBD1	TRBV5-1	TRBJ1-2	CASSQQGAEGYTF	TGCGCCAGCAGCCAACAGGGGGCGGAGGGCTACACCTTC
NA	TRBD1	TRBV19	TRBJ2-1	CASSIDRGTYNEQFF	TGTGCCAGTAGTATCGACAGGGGCACTTACAATGAGCAGTTCTTC
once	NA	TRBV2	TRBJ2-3	CASSEAAGRADTQYF	TGTGCCAGCAGTGAAGCAGCGGGCCGGGCAGATACGCAGTATTTT
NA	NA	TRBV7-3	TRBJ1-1	CASSLRGIGGTEAFF	TGTGCCAGCAGCTTAAGGGGAATAGGGGGCACTGAAGCTTTCTTT
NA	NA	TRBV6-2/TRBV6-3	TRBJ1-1	CASSYIPPNTEAFF	TGTGCCAGCAGTTACATCCCTCCGAACACTGAAGCTTTCTTT
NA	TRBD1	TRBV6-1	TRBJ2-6	CASSEGQGGANVLTF	TGTGCCAGCAGTGAAGGACAGGGTGGGGCCAACGTCCTGACTTTC
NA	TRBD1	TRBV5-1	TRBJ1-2	CASSPTPGQGDYGYTF	TGCGCCAGCAGCCCCACCCCGGGACAGGGAGACTATGGCTACACCTTC
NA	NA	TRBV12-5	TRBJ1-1	CASGLPTGRRTEAFF	TGTGCTAGTGGTTTGCCTACAGGAAGACGCACTGAAGCTTTCTTT
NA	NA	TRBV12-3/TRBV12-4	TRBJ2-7	CASRFGSNYEQYF	TGTGCCAGCAGGTTCGGTTCAAACTACGAGCAGTACTTC
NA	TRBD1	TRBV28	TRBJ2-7	CASMGPGQGYEQYF	TGTGCCAGCATGGGCCCGGGACAGGGCTACGAGCAGTACTTC
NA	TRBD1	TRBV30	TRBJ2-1	CAWSSDRDNEQFF	TGTGCCTGGAGTTCTGACAGGGACAATGAGCAGTTCTTC
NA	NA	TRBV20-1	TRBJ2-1	CSAERSGEQFF	TGCAGTGCGGAAAGAAGCGGGGAGCAGTTCTTC
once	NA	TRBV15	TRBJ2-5	CATSRDSGGPETQYF	TGTGCCACCAGCAGAGATTCGGGGGGCCCGGAGACCCAGTACTTC
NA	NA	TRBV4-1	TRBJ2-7	CASSATKGPIPYEQYF	TGCGCCAGCAGCGCTACAAAGGGGCCAATACCCTACGAGCAGTACTTC
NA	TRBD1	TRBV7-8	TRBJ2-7	CASTKIGTETYEQYF	TGTGCCAGCACCAAAATAGGGACAGAAACCTACGAGCAGTACTTC
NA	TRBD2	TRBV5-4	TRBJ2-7	CASSSLAGGREQYF	TGTGCCAGCAGCTCGCTAGCGGGGGGGCGCGAGCAGTACTTC
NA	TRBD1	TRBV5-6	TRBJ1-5	CASSKEGQGIPYSPQHF	TGTGCCAGCAGCAAAGAAGGACAGGGCATCCCCTATTCGCCCCAGCATTTT
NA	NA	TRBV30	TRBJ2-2	CAWSVAGELFF	TGTGCCTGGAGTGTGGCTGGGGAGCTGTTTTTT
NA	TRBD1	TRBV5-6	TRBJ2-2	CASSFGTGDNGELFF	TGTGCCAGCAGCTTCGGGACAGGGGATAACGGGGAGCTGTTTTTT
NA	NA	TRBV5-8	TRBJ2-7	CASSWGGREPTYEQYF	TGTGCCAGCAGCTGGGGCGGCAGGGAACCTACCTACGAGCAGTACTTC